This T cell receptor (beta chain) was captured in a study of shared clonotypes between healthy human individuals. General study points: In contrast to clonotypes shared by all four donors, non-shared clonotypes had lower generation probabilities. For naive CD4 cells, approximately 5% of clonotypes were shared across a few donors.

Note on this clone: Antigen unknown.

Assay: immunoSEQ multiplex PCR; the TCRdb copy retains only in-frame clones and omits some. The profile covers about 1.5 million clones, with approximately 97% appearing a single time and about 1.2% taken by the ten largest. V lost 4 bases and J lost 5, with 23 bases in between. Germline-derived CDR1 and CDR2 are MGHRA and YSYEKL. The CDR3 is 17 amino acids. Sequencing used naive CD4+ T cells sorted from blood. The subset denotes: CD45RA+ positively selected. The source of this sequence is a man in his thirties or forties in good health. The chain employs TRBV4-1 and TRBJ2-5; tentatively, D is TRBD1 (5 bases). For the CDR3, the DNA is TGCGCCAGCAGCCCTACCCACGGCAGGGCGCAGTTTGAGACCCAGTACTTC. This sequence encodes CASSPTHGRAQFETQYF.